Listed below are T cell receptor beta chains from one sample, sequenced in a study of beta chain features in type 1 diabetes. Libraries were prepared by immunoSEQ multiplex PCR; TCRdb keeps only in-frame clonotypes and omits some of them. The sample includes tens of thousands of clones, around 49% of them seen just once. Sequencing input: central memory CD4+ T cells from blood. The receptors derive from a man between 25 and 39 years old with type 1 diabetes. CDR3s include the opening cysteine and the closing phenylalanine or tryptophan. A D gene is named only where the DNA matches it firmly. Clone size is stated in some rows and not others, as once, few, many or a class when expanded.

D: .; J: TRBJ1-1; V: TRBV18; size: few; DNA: TGTGCCAGCTCACCCGGGGGGGACACTGAAGCTTTCTTT; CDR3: CASSPGGDTEAFF
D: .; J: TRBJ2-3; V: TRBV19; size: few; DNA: TGTGCCAGTAGTATGGGGTTGGGGGCGGGGGCCCTCACAGATACGCAGTATTTT; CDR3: CASSMGLGAGALTDTQYF
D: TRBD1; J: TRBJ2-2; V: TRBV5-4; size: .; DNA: TGTGCCAGCAGCTCCGACAGGGAACGGTCTCGGCTGTTTTTT; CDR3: CASSSDRERSRLFF
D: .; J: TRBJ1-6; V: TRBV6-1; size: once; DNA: TGTGCCAGCAGTGAAGCTTTAACCACACAGGGTGGTAATTCACCCCTCCACTTT; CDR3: CASSEALTTQGGNSPLHF
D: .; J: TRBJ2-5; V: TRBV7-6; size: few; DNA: TGTGCCAGCAGCTCTGTCAATGGGGGGAACCAAGAGACCCAGTACTTC; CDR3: CASSSVNGGNQETQYF
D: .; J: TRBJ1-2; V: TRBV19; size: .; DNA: TGTGCCAGTAAGGGAACGGGGAGGGATGGCTACACCTTC; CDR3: CASKGTGRDGYTF
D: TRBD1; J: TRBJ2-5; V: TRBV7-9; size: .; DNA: TGTGCCAGCAGTCCTCGGACAGGGGAGGAGACCCAGTACTTC; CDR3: CASSPRTGEETQYF
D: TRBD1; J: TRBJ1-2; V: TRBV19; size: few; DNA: TGTGCCAGTAGTAAAAAAGGACAGGGGAGAGGCTACACCTTC; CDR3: CASSKKGQGRGYTF
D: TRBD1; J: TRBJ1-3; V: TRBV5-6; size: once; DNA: TGTGCCAGCAGCTTGACAGGGGTCAACTCTGGAAACACCATATATTTT; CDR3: CASSLTGVNSGNTIYF
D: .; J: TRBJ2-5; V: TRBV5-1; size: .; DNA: TGCGCCAGCAGCCCGAATCAGGGATTGGAGACCCAGTACTTC; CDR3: CASSPNQGLETQYF
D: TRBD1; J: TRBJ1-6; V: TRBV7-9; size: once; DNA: TGTGCCAGCAGCTTAGAACAGGGGAGCTCACCCCTCCACTTT; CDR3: CASSLEQGSSPLHF
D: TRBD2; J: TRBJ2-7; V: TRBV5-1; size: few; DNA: TGCGCCAGCAGCCGGGGGTCAGCGGGGGGCACCTACGAGCAGTACTTC; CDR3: CASSRGSAGGTYEQYF
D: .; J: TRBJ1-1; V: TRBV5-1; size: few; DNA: TGCGCCAGCAGAAGGGGCAACACTGAAGCTTTCTTT; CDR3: CASRRGNTEAFF
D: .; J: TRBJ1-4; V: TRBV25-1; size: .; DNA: TGTGCCAGCAGTGAATTCAGGGGTGGGGAAAAACTGTTTTTT; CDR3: CASSEFRGGEKLFF
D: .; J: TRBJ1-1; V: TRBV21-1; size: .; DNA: TGTGCCAGCAGCAAAGCCCAGGGGGACGCTGGCACTGAAGCTTTCTTT; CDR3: CASSKAQGDAGTEAFF
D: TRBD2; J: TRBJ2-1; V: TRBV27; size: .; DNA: TGTGCCAGCAGTTTTTGGTCGGGAGGGCCTAGCAATGAGCAGTTCTTC; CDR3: CASSFWSGGPSNEQFF
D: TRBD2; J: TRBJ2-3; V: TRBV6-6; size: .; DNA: TGTGCCAGCAGTTCCAGCGGGGCCCGCACAGATACGCAGTATTTT; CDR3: CASSSSGARTDTQYF
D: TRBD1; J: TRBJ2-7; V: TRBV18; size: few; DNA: TGTGCCAGCTCACCACGGCAGGGGGAAGAGCAGTACTTC; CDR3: CASSPRQGEEQYF
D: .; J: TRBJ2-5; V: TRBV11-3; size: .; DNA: TGTGCCAGCAGCTTAATCGCGGGCCAAGAGACCCAGTACTTC; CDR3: CASSLIAGQETQYF
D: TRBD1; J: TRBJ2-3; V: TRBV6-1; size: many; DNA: TGTGCCAGCAGCAGGACAGGGACGGGTACAGATACGCAGTATTTT; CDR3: CASSRTGTGTDTQYF
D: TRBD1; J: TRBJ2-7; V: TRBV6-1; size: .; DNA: TGTGCCAGCAGTCCCGGACAGGGGAGTGGCTACGAGCAGTACTTC; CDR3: CASSPGQGSGYEQYF
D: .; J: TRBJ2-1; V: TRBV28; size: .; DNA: TGTGCCAGCAGTCCCTTGAGGAGCTCCTACAATGAGCAGTTCTTC; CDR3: CASSPLRSSYNEQFF
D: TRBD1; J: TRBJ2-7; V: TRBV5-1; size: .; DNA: TGCGCCAGCAGCCAACAGGGGGCTGGGAACGAGCAGTACTTC; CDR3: CASSQQGAGNEQYF
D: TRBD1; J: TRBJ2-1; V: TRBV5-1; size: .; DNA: TGCGCCAGCAGCTTAACATCGCGTGGACAGGGGAACAATGAGCAGTTCTTC; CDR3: CASSLTSRGQGNNEQFF
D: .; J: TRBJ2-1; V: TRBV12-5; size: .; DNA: TGTGCTAGTGGTTGGACACCGGACGGAACCCATTTGGTTGGTGAGCAGTTCTTC; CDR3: CASGWTPDGTHLVGEQFF
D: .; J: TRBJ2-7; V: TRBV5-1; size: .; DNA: TGCGCCAGCAGCCGACCAGGGGCCTACGAGCAGTACTTC; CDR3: CASSRPGAYEQYF
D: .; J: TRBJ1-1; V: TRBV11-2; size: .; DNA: TGTGCCAGCAGCTTAGTCCGAGGTGTGAGTGGGACTGAAGCTTTCTTT; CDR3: CASSLVRGVSGTEAFF
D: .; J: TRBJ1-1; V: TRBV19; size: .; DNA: TGTGCCAGTAGTATGGGGGGTTATGGCACTGAAGCTTTCTTT; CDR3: CASSMGGYGTEAFF
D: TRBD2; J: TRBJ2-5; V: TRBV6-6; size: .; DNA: TGTGCCAGCAGTTACCCACGGGGGGGCCAAGAGACCCAGTACTTC; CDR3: CASSYPRGGQETQYF
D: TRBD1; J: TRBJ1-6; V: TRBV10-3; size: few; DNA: TGTGCCATCAGTGATCTCGGGGGACAGGGGAGCTCCTATAATTCACCCCTCCACTTT; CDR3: CAISDLGGQGSSYNSPLHF
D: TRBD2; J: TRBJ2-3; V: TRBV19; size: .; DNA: TGTGCCAGTAGTATAGCTGGTAGCGGGGTTCGGAATACGCAGTATTTT; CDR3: CASSIAGSGVRNTQYF
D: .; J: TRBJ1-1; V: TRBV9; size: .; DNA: TGTGCCAGCAGCCCCCTAAGGGGGGGCTCGATTGAAGCTTTCTTT; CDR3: CASSPLRGGSIEAFF
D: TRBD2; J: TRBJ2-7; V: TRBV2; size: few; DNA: TGTGCCAGCAGTCGTCTAGCGGGGGCCTACGAGCAGTACTTC; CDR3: CASSRLAGAYEQYF
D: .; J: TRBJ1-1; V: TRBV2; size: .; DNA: TGTGCCAGCCCCTGGGGCGTGAACACTGAAGCTTTCTTT; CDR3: CASPWGVNTEAFF
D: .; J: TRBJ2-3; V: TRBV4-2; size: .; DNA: TGTGCCAGCAGCCAATCGTTAGGCACAGGCACAGATACGCAGTATTTT; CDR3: CASSQSLGTGTDTQYF
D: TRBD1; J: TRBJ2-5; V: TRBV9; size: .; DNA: TGTGCCAGCAGCGCCGGGACAGGAGAAGAGACCCAGTACTTC; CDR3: CASSAGTGEETQYF
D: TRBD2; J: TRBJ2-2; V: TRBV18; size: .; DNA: TGTGCCAGCTCACCGCCGGGACTAGCGAGCACCGGGGAGCTGTTTTTT; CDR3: CASSPPGLASTGELFF
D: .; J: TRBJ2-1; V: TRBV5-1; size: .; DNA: TGCGCCAGCAGCTACCGGGTCTATGGGGAGGATGAGCAGTTCTTC; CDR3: CASSYRVYGEDEQFF
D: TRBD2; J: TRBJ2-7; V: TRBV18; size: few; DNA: TGTGCCAGCTCACCTCTACTAGCGGGAGATGGCGAGCAGTACTTC; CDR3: CASSPLLAGDGEQYF
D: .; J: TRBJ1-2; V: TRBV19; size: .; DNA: TGTGCCAGTAGGGGGGGGCAGTTTAATGGCTACACCTTC; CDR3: CASRGGQFNGYTF
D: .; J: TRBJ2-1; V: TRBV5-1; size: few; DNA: TGCGCCAGCAGCTTGGAATCAGCGACCATATACAATGAGCAGTTCTTC; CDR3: CASSLESATIYNEQFF
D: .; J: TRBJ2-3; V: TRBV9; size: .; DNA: TGTGCCAGCAGCGTAGTGGGGGCCACGGGAGATACGCAGTATTTT; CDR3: CASSVVGATGDTQYF
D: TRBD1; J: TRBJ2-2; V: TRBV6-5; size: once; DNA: TGTGCCAGCAGTCCGCTACAGGGGGCTGACGGGGAGCTGTTTTTT; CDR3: CASSPLQGADGELFF
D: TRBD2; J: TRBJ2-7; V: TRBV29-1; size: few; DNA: TGCAGCATGAAACTAGCGGGAGGGCCCGGCGAGCAGTACTTC; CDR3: CSMKLAGGPGEQYF
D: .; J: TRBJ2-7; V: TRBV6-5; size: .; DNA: TGTGCCAGCAGTTACTCGATTGACAGAACCTACGAGCAGTACTTC; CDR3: CASSYSIDRTYEQYF
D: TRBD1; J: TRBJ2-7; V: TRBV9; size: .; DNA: TGTGCCAGCAGCGGATCCCGGGGGACAGGGGGTCGGGAGCAGTACTTC; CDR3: CASSGSRGTGGREQYF
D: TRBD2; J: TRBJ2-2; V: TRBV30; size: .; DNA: TGTGCCTGGAGTACGGGACTAGCGGGGAACACCGGGGAGCTGTTTTTT; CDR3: CAWSTGLAGNTGELFF
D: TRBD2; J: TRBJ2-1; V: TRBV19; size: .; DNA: TGTGCCAGTAGTAGCGAACTACTAGCGGGAGTCCCCAATGAGCAGTTCTTC; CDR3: CASSSELLAGVPNEQFF